This T cell receptor beta chain was sequenced in a study of patients and donors after allogeneic stem cell transplantation. A single record per CDR3 protein comes from TCRdb applying MiXCR to the RT-PCR reads. The repertoire includes about 90,000 distinct CDR3 sequences, about 48% of them detected once, and approximately 60% sits in the top ten. The V end was cut by 2 bases, the J end by 5 bases, with 13 bases between. The CDR3 extends over 16 amino acids. From germline, CDR1 is LGHNA and CDR2 YNFKEQ. V and J are TRBV4-2 and TRBJ1-6, with D possibly being TRBD1 (6 bases). The TCR originated in a human donor who was either an allogeneic HSCT recipient or a stem cell or donor lymphocyte infusion donor (not recorded which). It is not recorded whose cells these are; they may come from a transplant donor. Input material: blood, either unsorted or a sorted T cell fraction (not recorded which). The CDR3 DNA reads as TGTGCCAGCAGCCAAACAACCGGGACAAATAATTCACCCCTCCACTTT. Translating it yields CASSQTTGTNNSPLHF.